This note documents a single T cell receptor (beta chain) sequence. This entry belongs to a study of response to subunit inactivated influenza vaccine. One entry per CDR3 protein results from TCRdb running MiXCR on the RT-PCR reads. The profile covers around 570,000 distinct CDR3 sequences, with 10% to 12% appearing a single time and about 10% taken by the ten largest. Trimming left V 0 bases short and J 2 bases short, with 7 bases between. CDR3 size: 14 residues. CDR1 is MGHRA and CDR2 is YSYEKL in the germline V gene. These same records also appear under a second study, on T cells expressing NK-cell markers. From that study: Scientists made TCR beta cDNA using 5'RACE template switching with UMIs. Researchers got TCR beta repertoires out of sorted CD3+CD56+NKG2C+, CD3+CD56+NKG2C- and CD3+CD56-NKG2C+ T cells. In the group of eight sequenced donors, seven were HCMV-seropositive and one was seronegative.

The material sequenced was PBMCs from blood, taken on the day of vaccination. The chain is built from TRBV4-1 and TRBJ1-2; unclear D gene. The TCR comes from a man aged 45 to 65 who received an inactivated influenza vaccine. This CDR3 is CASSQEGLNYGYTF. DNA for the CDR3: TGCGCCAGCAGCCAAGAAGGGCTAAACTATGGCTACACCTTC.